This paragraph reports one T cell receptor (beta chain). Its antigen remains unidentified. TCR alpha and TCR beta cDNA libraries with sample barcodes and UMIs came from 5'RACE using constant-segment primers. TCRdb independently ran MiXCR on the 5' RACE reads; one entry per CDR3 protein. Of roughly 250,000 distinct CDR3 sequences listed, roughly a sixth are singletons. This specimen comes from a study of T-cell memory formation after mild COVID-19. The wider study: For the most part, TCR clusters were specific to one donor.

The length of the CDR3 is 14 residues. V shed 0 bases and J shed 5 bases, with 9 bases lying between them. The germline gives CDR1 MNHEY, CDR2 SVGAGI. General study findings and limits: The SARS-CoV-2 specificity of second-wave clones reaching peak at day 37 remained unverified.

The chain joins TRBV6-5 to TRBJ2-3; D remains unclear. What was sequenced was PBMCs or a T cell subset sorted from them (not recorded which). This TCR came from a man aged 18 to 35 who had mild COVID-19 (a few samples of this study predate the infection). Cell type and time point are not known. The CDR3 spells CASSYSTRGDTQYF. DNA of the CDR3: TGTGCCAGCAGTTACTCGACACGAGGAGATACGCAGTATTTT.